Given below is one T cell receptor beta chain in context. Just one base apart from a much larger clone, this may be a read error. All patients reached thyroid surgery having received no treatment beforehand. The source of the sample is a study of metastatic and nonmetastatic thyroid tumors. MiXCR re-clonotyped the PCR reads for TCRdb. The sample holds about 92,000 clones, just under 15% seen once. Trimming cost V 1 base and J 5 bases, with 12 bases left between them. The CDR3 is made up of 15 amino acids. Per germline, CDR1 SGHRS and CDR2 YFSETQ. Specimen: blood. V is TRBV5-1 and J is TRBJ2-2, with D possibly TRBD2 on 5 matching bases. This TCR came from a female donor with papillary thyroid cancer or a benign thyroid nodule (not recorded which). Some clones in this sample may be carry-over from other donors' samples. DNA for the CDR3: TGCGCCAGCAGCTTGTCGCTGGAGGTAACCGGGGAGCTGTTTTTT. Amino acid sequence: CASSLSLEVTGELFF. Full variable domain (remainder filled in from reference TRBV5-1 and TRBJ2-2): KAGVTQTPRYLIKTRGQQVTLSCSPISGHRSVSWYQQTPGQGLQFLFEYFSETQRNKGNFPGRFSGRQFSNSRSEMNVSTLELGDSALYLCASSLSLEVTGELFFGEGSRLTVL.